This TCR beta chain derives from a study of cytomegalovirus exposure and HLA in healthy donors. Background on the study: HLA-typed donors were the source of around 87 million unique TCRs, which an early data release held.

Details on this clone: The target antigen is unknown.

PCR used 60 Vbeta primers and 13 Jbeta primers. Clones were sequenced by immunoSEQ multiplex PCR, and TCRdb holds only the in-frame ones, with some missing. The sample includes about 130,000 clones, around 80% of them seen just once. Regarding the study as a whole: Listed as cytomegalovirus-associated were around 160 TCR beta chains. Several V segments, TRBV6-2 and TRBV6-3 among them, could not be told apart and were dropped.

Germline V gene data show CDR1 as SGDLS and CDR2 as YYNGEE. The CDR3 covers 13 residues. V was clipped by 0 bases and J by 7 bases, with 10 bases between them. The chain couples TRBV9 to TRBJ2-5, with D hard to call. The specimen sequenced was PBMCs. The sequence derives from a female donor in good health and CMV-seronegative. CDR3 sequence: CASSVVTSGTQYF. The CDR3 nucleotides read TGTGCCAGCAGCGTAGTCACCAGTGGGACCCAGTACTTC.